This T cell receptor beta chain was captured by sequencing in a study of OX40 agonist ivuxolimab in advanced cancers. The CDR3 extends over 15 amino acids. V lost 0 bases, J lost 4 bases, and 16 bases lay in between. Per germline, CDR1 SQVTM and CDR2 ANQGSEA. Autoimmune disease history or systemic immunosuppression disqualified patients. Baseline, cycle 4 day 1, and cycle 7 day 1 were the blood sampling points. Measured with immunoSEQ multiplex PCR; TCRdb has only the in-frame clones, and not every one. In the table there are tens of thousands of clones, roughly nine tenths of which are singletons. Study-wide results and caveats: Researchers report that CD8+ T cells had, on average, more expanded clones than CD4+.

Notes on this clone: The antigen is not known.

The sequences come from CD4+ or CD8+ T cells sorted from blood, collected in a trial of the OX40 agonist ivuxolimab. The receptor was isolated from an adult with an advanced solid tumor such as melanoma, head and neck, liver or kidney cancer. The J gene is TRBJ2-7, the V gene TRBV29-1; D not resolved. In DNA form, the CDR3 reads TGCAGCGTTGAAGAGGTCGTAGGGCCCACGTACGAGCAGTACTTC. It specifies CSVEEVVGPTYEQYF.